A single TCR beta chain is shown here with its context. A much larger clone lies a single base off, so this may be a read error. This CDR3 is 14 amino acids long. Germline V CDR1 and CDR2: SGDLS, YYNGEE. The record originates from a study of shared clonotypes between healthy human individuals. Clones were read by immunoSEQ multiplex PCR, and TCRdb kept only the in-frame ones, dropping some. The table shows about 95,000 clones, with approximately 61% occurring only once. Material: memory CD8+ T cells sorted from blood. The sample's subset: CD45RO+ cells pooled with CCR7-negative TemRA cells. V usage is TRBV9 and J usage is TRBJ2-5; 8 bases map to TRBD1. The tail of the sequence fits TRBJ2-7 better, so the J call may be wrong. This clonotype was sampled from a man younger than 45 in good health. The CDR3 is CASSVGQGTYEQYF. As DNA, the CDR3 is TGTGCCAGCAGCGTCGGACAGGGTACCTACGAGCAGTACTTC.